The 31 T cell receptor beta chains reported below all come from one sample, sequenced in a study of blood T cell repertoires in COVID-19. Sequenced by immunoSEQ multiplex PCR; TCRdb stores in-frame clones only, minus some. The sample has approximately 160,000 clones; 70% to 80% are singletons. Sequencing was carried out using peripheral blood. Every receptor here comes from a man aged 55 to 69 with acute or convalescent COVID-19.

The V and J genes are TRBV20-1 and TRBJ2-7; a possible D gene is TRBD1 (5 bases). The CDR3 has 13 amino acids. Germline CDR1 DFQATT, CDR2 SNEGSKA (reference sequence). The germline V and J ends were trimmed by 3 bases and 4 bases, with 13 bases remaining between them. CDR3: CSASTGPPYEQYF. CDR3 DNA: TGCAGTGCTAGTACAGGTCCTCCTTACGAGCAGTACTTC.

The chain uses TRBV10-3 and TRBJ1-1, with a weak D call TRBD1 (6 bases). Germline-derived CDR1 and CDR2 are ENHRY and SYGVKD. The CDR3 has 14 residues. The V end was cut by 0 bases, the J end by 4 bases, with 9 bases between. The CDR3 region has the DNA TGTGCCATCAGTGAGTCGACAGGAGCCACTGAAGCTTTCTTT. The encoded protein is CAISESTGATEAFF.

The chain uses TRBV6-5 and TRBJ1-1; unclear D gene. Trimming stripped 0 bases from V and 3 bases from J, with 8 bases between. The germline CDR1 and CDR2 sequences are MNHEY and SVGAGI. This CDR3 is built from 14 residues. The DNA for the CDR3 is TGTGCCAGCAGTTACTCAACGGGTGACACTGAAGCTTTCTTT. This translates into CASSYSTGDTEAFF.

The chain is built from TRBV19 and TRBJ1-2; weak D call: TRBD1 (5 bases). Germline CDR1 LNHDA, CDR2 SQIVND (reference sequence). The CDR3 is made up of 14 amino acids. V shed 7 bases and J shed 2 bases, with 14 bases lying between them. The CDR3 is CASKTGTENYGYTF. The CDR3 coding sequence is TGTGCCAGTAAAACCGGGACTGAGAACTATGGCTACACCTTC.

V gene TRBV27 combines with J gene TRBJ2-2; maybe TRBD2 (5 bases). Germline V lookup: CDR1 MNHEY, CDR2 SMNVEV (reference sequence). V was clipped by 0 bases and J by 4 bases, with 12 bases between them. This CDR3 has 16 residues. The CDR3 reads CASSLSRFRGTGELFF. DNA of the CDR3: TGTGCCAGCAGTTTATCGAGGTTTCGGGGCACCGGGGAGCTGTTTTTT.

The gene calls are TRBV29-1 and TRBJ1-6; D is perhaps TRBD1 (6 bases). The CDR3 sequence is 13 residues long. Trimming pared 4 bases from V and 6 bases from J, leaving 10 bases between. CDR1 and CDR2 from the germline V gene are SQVTM and ANQGSEA. Written as DNA, the CDR3 is TGCAGCGTTGGGGGGCAGGGTAATTCACCCCTCCACTTT. It codes for CSVGGQGNSPLHF.

The rearrangement uses TRBV10-2 and TRBJ2-6; D is possibly TRBD2 (5 bases). V lost 3 bases and J 0 bases, leaving 9 bases between the germline ends. The length of the CDR3 is 16 residues. Germline V CDR1 and CDR2: WSHSY, SAAADI. The CDR3 is CASSERGSSGANVLTF. CDR3 nucleotides: TGCGCCAGCAGTGAACGAGGGAGCTCTGGGGCCAACGTCCTGACTTTC.

This chain uses TRBV29-1 with TRBJ2-3; 7 bases map to TRBD1. This CDR3 is 15 amino acids long. CDR1 and CDR2 from the germline V gene are SQVTM and ANQGSEA. Unmatched junction bases numbered 7, after V lost 2 bases and J lost 2 bases. The CDR3 protein is CSVETGTANTDTQYF. In DNA, the CDR3 is TGCAGCGTTGAAACCGGGACAGCTAACACAGATACGCAGTATTTT.

The V call is TRBV15, the J call TRBJ1-5; possibly TRBD1 for D (6 bases). V was cut by 4 bases and J by 3 bases, with 10 bases left in between. Germline values: CDR1 LNHNV, CDR2 YYDKDF (reference sequence). CDR3 size: 14 residues. This CDR3 is CATSTGTHNQPQHF. The CDR3 region has the DNA TGTGCCACCAGCACCGGGACACACAATCAGCCCCAGCATTTT.

The chain uses TRBV6-6 and TRBJ1-2, with D perhaps matching TRBD1 (5 bases). Germline CDR1 MNHNY, CDR2 SVGAGI (reference sequence). The CDR3 covers 14 residues. V shed 0 bases and J shed 5 bases, with 10 bases lying between them. DNA for the CDR3: TGTGCCAGCAGTTACTCAGGGGTAGGGTATGGCTACACCTTC. Its protein product is CASSYSGVGYGYTF.

Here the CDR3 DNA reads TGTGCCAGCAGCGTGGGGACTAGCGAAAGCCAAGAGACCCAGTACTTC. It yields the protein CASSVGTSESQETQYF. This chain joins TRBV9 and TRBJ2-5, with 10 bases identical to TRBD2. Germline assignment: CDR1 SGDLS and CDR2 YYNGEE. This CDR3 comprises 16 residues. Trimming cost V 2 bases and J 1 base; bases outside gene matches: 5.

The chain employs TRBV5-1 and TRBJ2-7; TRBD2 is a possible D gene (6 bases). Per the germline V gene, CDR1 is SGHRS and CDR2 is YFSETQ. Trimming pared 0 bases from V and 3 bases from J, leaving 13 bases between. The CDR3 extends over 15 amino acids. The CDR3 loop reads CASSLAEGGSYEQYF. For the CDR3, the DNA is TGCGCCAGCAGCTTGGCGGAGGGAGGTAGCTACGAGCAGTACTTC.

The J gene is TRBJ1-1, the V gene TRBV5-1; maybe TRBD1 (6 bases). The CDR3 is made up of 14 amino acids. The germline gives CDR1 SGHRS, CDR2 YFSETQ. Trimming removed 2 bases at V and 4 bases at J, with 12 bases between. The CDR3 nucleotides are TGCGCCAGCAGCTTAACAGGGTGGAGCACTGAAGCTTTCTTT. As protein: CASSLTGWSTEAFF. The full variable domain, with the rest looked up from reference TRBV5-1 and TRBJ1-1, is KAGVTQTPRYLIKTRGQQVTLSCSPISGHRSVSWYQQTPGQGLQFLFEYFSETQRNKGNFPGRFSGRQFSNSRSEMNVSTLELGDSALYLCASSLTGWSTEAFFGQGTRLTVV.

CDR3: CASSYDRAQPQHF. DNA for the CDR3: TGTGCCAGCAGCTATGACAGGGCTCAGCCCCAGCATTTT. The chain couples TRBV6-2 or TRBV6-3 to TRBJ1-5, with 7 bases identical to TRBD1. Germline lookup yields CDR1 MNHEY and CDR2 SVGEGT. The J segment lost 6 bases and the V segment lost 6 bases, leaving 5 bases of the junction unmatched. The CDR3 has 13 amino acids.

The chain couples TRBV24-1 to TRBJ2-3, with TRBD1 as a possible D gene (5 bases). V was trimmed by 5 bases and J by 3 bases, leaving 14 bases between them. Germline V gene data show CDR1 as KGHDR and CDR2 as SFDVKD. CDR3 length: 15 residues. DNA for the CDR3: TGTGCCACCAGTGCGGGCAGGGTGGAAACAGATACGCAGTATTTT. Translating gives CATSAGRVETDTQYF.

The J gene is TRBJ2-7, the V gene TRBV30; a weak D match, TRBD1 (5 bases). Trimming cost V 2 bases and J 3 bases, with 14 bases left between them. Germline V lookup: CDR1 GTSNPN, CDR2 SVGIG (reference sequence). The CDR3 length is 14 residues. In DNA form, the CDR3 reads TGTGCCTGGAGTAGGGGTCAGGGAATCTACGAGCAGTACTTC. It is translated as CAWSRGQGIYEQYF.

The chain links TRBV27 to TRBJ1-2; 7 positions match TRBD1. After removal of 5 bases from V and 6 bases from J, the junction contained 9 bases not matched to a gene. The germline V gene has CDR1 MNHEY and CDR2 SMNVEV (reference sequence). The CDR3 consists of 14 residues. The CDR3, as DNA: TGTGCCAGCAGTGACCAAACAGGGGCCCATGGCTACACCTTC. Translating it yields CASSDQTGAHGYTF.

This clone was seen many times. V usage is TRBV5-1 and J usage is TRBJ2-1; 7 bases align to TRBD1. V lost 4 bases to trimming and J lost 3 bases; unmatched junction nucleotides: 7. This CDR3 region has 15 residues. CDR1 is SGHRS, CDR2 YFSETQ, per germline. This chain's CDR3 is CASSTGQAGYNEQFF. Here the CDR3 DNA reads TGCGCCAGCAGCACCGGACAGGCCGGCTACAATGAGCAGTTCTTC.

This chain uses TRBV30 with TRBJ1-6; 7 nucleotides agree with TRBD1. Germline CDR1 GTSNPN, CDR2 SVGIG (reference sequence). Unmatched junction bases numbered 3, after V lost 4 bases and J lost 6 bases. This CDR3 has 13 residues. The CDR3, as DNA: TGTGCCTGGACGGGACAGATTAATTCACCCCTCCACTTT. Amino acid sequence: CAWTGQINSPLHF.

The gene calls are TRBV6-5 and TRBJ2-7, with D possibly matching TRBD1 (6 bases). V lost 4 bases and J lost 7, with 14 bases in between. The CDR3 is 13 amino acids. Looked up from germline, CDR1 is MNHEY and CDR2 is SVGAGI. CDR3 in amino acids: CASSFTGTREQYF. The CDR3 DNA reads as TGTGCCAGCAGTTTTACAGGGACACGAGAGCAGTACTTC.

The V call is TRBV7-2, the J call TRBJ1-4, with TRBD1 as a possible D gene (5 bases). Looked up from germline, CDR1 is SGHTA and CDR2 is FQGNSA. The V end was cut by 1 base, the J end by 6 bases, with 12 bases between. This CDR3 has 15 amino acids. CDR3 sequence (DNA): TGTGCCAGCAGCTTAGTTGCAGGGCGGTATGAAAAACTGTTTTTT. The encoded protein is CASSLVAGRYEKLFF.

This clone came up once. The rearrangement joins TRBV2 to TRBJ1-2, with a tentative D call TRBD1 (6 bases). The CDR3 length is 13 residues. Germline CDR1 is SNHLY and CDR2 is FYNNEI. Between the trimmed V and J ends, which lost 3 bases and 7 bases, there was a span of 12 bases. As DNA, the CDR3 is TGTGCCAGCAGTGAGTGGCAGGGGCTTGGCTACACCTTC. Protein: CASSEWQGLGYTF. Looking up the rest from reference TRBV2 and TRBJ1-2 gives the full variable domain: EPEVTQTPSHQVTQMGQEVILRCVPISNHLYFYWYRQILGQKVEFLVSFYNNEISEKSEIFDDQFSVERPDGSNFTLKIRSTKLEDSAMYFCASSEWQGLGYTFGSGTRLTVV.

This chain joins TRBV5-1 and TRBJ2-7; 8 bases map to TRBD1. Germline CDR1 is SGHRS and CDR2 is YFSETQ. The CDR3 sequence is 16 residues long. V lost 7 bases to trimming and J lost 4 bases; unmatched junction nucleotides: 16. The CDR3 region is CASHSFSGTGSYEQYF. DNA for the CDR3: TGCGCCAGCCACAGCTTCTCCGGGACAGGCAGTTACGAGCAGTACTTC. Based on the CDR3 plus reference TRBV5-1 and TRBJ2-7, the full variable domain is KAGVTQTPRYLIKTRGQQVTLSCSPISGHRSVSWYQQTPGQGLQFLFEYFSETQRNKGNFPGRFSGRQFSNSRSEMNVSTLELGDSALYLCASHSFSGTGSYEQYFGPGTRLTVT.

This sequence joins TRBV28 and TRBJ1-5; D ambiguous. Trimming removed 3 bases from V and 0 bases from J, with 9 bases in between. CDR1 MDHEN and CDR2 SYDVKM come from the germline V gene. The CDR3 has 15 residues. CDR3 in amino acids: CASSFPQNSNQPQHF. As DNA, the CDR3 is TGTGCCAGCAGTTTTCCACAGAATAGCAATCAGCCCCAGCATTTT.

The chain combines TRBV12-3 or TRBV12-4 with TRBJ1-1; D uncertain. V was pared by 5 bases and J by 6 bases, with 13 bases between. The CDR3 contains 13 residues. The CDR3, as DNA: TGTGCCAGCAGTCATCCGACGGGGTCTGAAGCTTTCTTT. Its protein is CASSHPTGSEAFF.

This clone was recorded a few times. The rearrangement joins TRBV4-2 to TRBJ1-2, with D unclear. V lost 3 bases and J lost 8, with 13 bases in between. CDR1 is LGHNA and CDR2 is YNFKEQ in the germline V gene. The CDR3 sequence is 13 residues long. The CDR3, as DNA: TGTGCCAGCAGCCATAAAGACACTTGGGGCTACACCTTC. Its protein product is CASSHKDTWGYTF.

The chain carries TRBV6-6 and TRBJ2-1; 10 bases are shared with TRBD1. The CDR3 runs 13 residues. In germline, CDR1 is MNHNY, CDR2 SVGAGI (reference sequence). V lost 6 bases to trimming and J lost 8 bases; unmatched junction nucleotides: 4. The CDR3 DNA is TGTGCCAGCAGCCCCGGGACAGGGGATGAGCAGTTCTTC. Protein: CASSPGTGDEQFF.

The chain is built from TRBV5-1 and TRBJ2-1, with D perhaps TRBD1 (5 bases). The CDR3 extends over 18 amino acids. CDR1 is SGHRS, CDR2 YFSETQ, per germline. With 0 bases removed from V and 0 bases from J, the gap between germline ends came to 16 bases. The CDR3 loop is CASSLEGLGASSYNEQFF. CDR3 sequence (DNA): TGCGCCAGCAGCTTGGAGGGGCTAGGGGCGAGCTCCTACAATGAGCAGTTCTTC.

V usage is TRBV6-5 and J usage is TRBJ1-5; tentatively, D is TRBD1 (5 bases). The germline V gene encodes CDR1 MNHEY and CDR2 SVGAGI. V shed 4 bases and J shed 6 bases, with 7 bases lying between them. The CDR3 totals 12 residues. The CDR3 bases are TGTGCCAGCAGTTTTCAGGGTCAGCCCCAGCATTTT. Translating it yields CASSFQGQPQHF.

J is TRBJ2-3 and V is TRBV2, with 13 bases fitting TRBD2. The CDR3 spans 15 residues. J gave up 6 bases and V 6 bases, and 6 bases lay outside the gene matches. Per germline, CDR1 SNHLY and CDR2 FYNNEI. The CDR3: CASSPGLAGRDTQYF. CDR3 sequence (DNA): TGTGCCAGCAGCCCGGGACTAGCGGGGCGGGATACGCAGTATTTT.

The gene calls are TRBV24-1 and TRBJ2-3; TRBD1 matches 9 bases. Germline loops: CDR1 KGHDR, CDR2 SFDVKD. The J segment lost 4 bases and the V segment lost 4 bases, leaving 11 bases of the junction unmatched. This CDR3 region has 17 residues. The CDR3 spells CATSDLSGTGNPDTQYF. The CDR3 coding sequence is TGTGCCACCAGTGACCTCTCCGGGACAGGGAACCCAGATACGCAGTATTTT.